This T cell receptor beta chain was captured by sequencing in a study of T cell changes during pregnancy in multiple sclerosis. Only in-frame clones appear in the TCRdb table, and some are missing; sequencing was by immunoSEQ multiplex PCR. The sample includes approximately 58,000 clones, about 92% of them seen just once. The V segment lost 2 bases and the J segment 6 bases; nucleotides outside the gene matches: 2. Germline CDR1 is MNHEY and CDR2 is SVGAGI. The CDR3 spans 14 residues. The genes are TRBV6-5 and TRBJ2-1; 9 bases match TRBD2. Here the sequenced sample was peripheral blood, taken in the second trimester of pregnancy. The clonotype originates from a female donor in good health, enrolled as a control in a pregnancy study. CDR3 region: CASSYSGRFNEQFF. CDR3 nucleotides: TGTGCCAGCAGTTACAGCGGGAGGTTCAATGAGCAGTTCTTC.